One sample yielded the 7 T cell receptor beta chains listed below, sequenced in a study of blood T cell repertoires in COVID-19. Libraries were prepared by immunoSEQ multiplex PCR; TCRdb keeps only in-frame clonotypes and omits some of them. Of about 480,000 clones listed, approximately 90% are singletons. Material for sequencing was PBMCs or T cells enriched from blood (not recorded which). The receptors were gathered from a woman aged 40-49 years who had recovered from COVID-19.

This chain joins TRBV4-3 and TRBJ2-7, with TRBD2 matching 12 bases. The trim removed 4 bases at V and 6 bases at J, leaving 10 bases unmatched. Germline assignment: CDR1 LGHNA and CDR2 YSLEER. This CDR3 region has 16 residues. The CDR3 bases are TGCGCCAGCAGCCCCTATCTAGCGGGAGGGCCTGGCGAGCAGTACTTC. Its translation is CASSPYLAGGPGEQYF.

This chain connects TRBV12-3 or TRBV12-4 to TRBJ1-2; 7 bases fit TRBD1. CDR3 length: 13 amino acids. V lost 5 bases to trimming and J lost 8 bases; unmatched junction nucleotides: 8. CDR3 sequence (DNA): TGTGCCAGCAGTCCCTCGACAGGGCAAGGCTACACCTTC. Translation: CASSPSTGQGYTF.

The chain carries TRBV5-1 and TRBJ2-1, with TRBD2 matching over 11 bases. The V gene end was trimmed by 6 bases and the J gene end by 9 bases; junction bases not matched to a gene: 11. Germline V lookup: CDR1 SGHRS, CDR2 YFSETQ. This CDR3 spans 15 amino acids. The CDR3 region has the DNA TGCGCCAGCATGCATAGCGGGAGGGCCGTCGGTGAGCAGTTCTTC. Translation: CASMHSGRAVGEQFF.

A few counts support this clone. The V call is TRBV12-5, the J call TRBJ2-1; D not resolved. Trimming left V 1 base short and J 5 bases short, with 9 bases between. This CDR3 is built from 14 residues. Germline CDR1 is LGHNT and CDR2 is FRNRAP. Here the CDR3 DNA reads TGTGCTAGTGGTTTGGGACTTACCCACAATGAGCAGTTCTTC. It encodes CASGLGLTHNEQFF.

This clone showed up just once. V and J are TRBV3-1 (or the pseudogene TRBV3-2) and TRBJ2-1; 7 bases fit TRBD2. The germline V gene has CDR1 LGHDT and CDR2 YNNKEL (reference sequence). This CDR3 comprises 16 residues. J gave up 2 bases and V 4 bases, and 8 bases lay outside the gene matches. The CDR3, as DNA: TGTGCCAGCAGCCTCCAGTGGGAGGGGCCCTACAATGAGCAGTTCTTC. Its translation: CASSLQWEGPYNEQFF.

This chain uses TRBV7-9 with TRBJ1-4, with 8 bases identical to TRBD1. The ends lost 2 bases at V and 7 bases at J; junction bases unmatched: 12. Germline CDR1 is SEHNR and CDR2 is FQNEAQ (reference sequence). This CDR3 contains 17 residues. Written as DNA, the CDR3 is TGTGCCAGCAGCTTATCGGTAGGAGGGACAGGCCGTGAAAAACTGTTTTTT. Its protein product is CASSLSVGGTGREKLFF.

The rearrangement uses TRBV9 and TRBJ2-2; no reliable D call. With 6 bases removed from V and 4 bases from J, the gap between germline ends came to 13 bases. The CDR3 has 14 amino acids. Germline CDR1 and CDR2: SGDLS and YYNGEE. CDR3 sequence reads: CASTLVASTGELFF. CDR3 sequence (DNA): TGTGCCAGCACCTTAGTGGCTAGCACCGGGGAGCTGTTTTTT.